This entry lists 19 T cell receptor beta chains sequenced from one sample in a study of T cell responses to AZD1222 COVID-19 vaccine. Sequencing was performed with immunoSEQ multiplex PCR; in TCRdb, only in-frame clones are kept and a portion is missing. The table shows 130,000 to 150,000 clones, with roughly 88% occurring only once. This specimen was peripheral blood, taken on day 0 of AZD1222 vaccination. Every receptor here comes from an adult in good health.

The genes are TRBV28 and TRBJ2-2; D possibly uses TRBD1 or TRBD2 (5 bases each). Per the germline V gene, CDR1 is MDHEN and CDR2 is SYDVKM. The germline V and J ends were trimmed by 8 bases and 6 bases, with 16 bases remaining between them. The CDR3 covers 14 residues. The CDR3 DNA follows: TGTGCCAGCCTAAGTCGGGGCTTGTCCGGGGAGCTGTTTTTT. This codes for CASLSRGLSGELFF.

J is TRBJ1-2 and V is TRBV19, with D possibly being TRBD1 (6 bases). Trimming pared 4 bases from V and 8 bases from J, leaving 11 bases between. Per germline, CDR1 LNHDA and CDR2 SQIVND (reference sequence). This CDR3 contains 12 residues. The CDR3, as DNA: TGTGCCAGTAGTAACAGGGTAGGGGGCTACACCTTC. This encodes CASSNRVGGYTF.

A single count supports this clone. This chain joins TRBV4-1 and TRBJ1-2; the match to TRBD1 covers 10 bases. The CDR3 spans 14 residues. V trimming: 4 bases; J trimming: 8 bases; junction bases outside the gene matches: 7. The V gene's germline CDR1 is MGHRA and CDR2 YSYEKL. The chain's CDR3 is CASSRETGGRGYTF. DNA for the CDR3: TGCGCCAGCAGCCGGGAGACAGGGGGCAGGGGCTACACCTTC.

This clone appeared a single time. This chain links TRBV9 with TRBJ2-2, with 7 bases that match TRBD1. This CDR3 has 14 amino acids. The V gene's germline CDR1 is SGDLS and CDR2 YYNGEE. J was trimmed by 0 bases and V by 5 bases; bases with no gene match: 1. CDR3 in DNA: TGTGCCAGCAGTAGGGGGCCGAACACCGGGGAGCTGTTTTTT. The encoded protein is CASSRGPNTGELFF.

The rearrangement uses TRBV28 and TRBJ2-7; D perhaps matches TRBD2 (6 bases). CDR3 length: 13 residues. Germline CDR1 MDHEN, CDR2 SYDVKM. V was cut by 3 bases and J by 0 bases, with 6 bases left in between. Here the CDR3 DNA reads TGTGCCAGCAGTTTCGGGGGCTCCTACGAGCAGTACTTC. It yields the protein CASSFGGSYEQYF.

The chain is built from TRBV7-8 and TRBJ1-4; possible D gene TRBD1, 5 bases. V was cut by 4 bases and J by 3 bases, with 9 bases left in between. Per the germline V gene, CDR1 is SGHVS and CDR2 is FQNEAQ. This CDR3 comprises 14 residues. In DNA, the CDR3 is TGTGCCAGCAGCTGGGACTACTCTAATGAAAAACTGTTTTTT. This encodes CASSWDYSNEKLFF.

This clone was found once. The chain joins TRBV6-1 to TRBJ1-4; no firm D call. The V end was cut by 4 bases, the J end by 0 bases, with 12 bases between. The CDR3 is 16 residues long. Germline V gene data show CDR1 as MNHNS and CDR2 as SASEGT. Here the CDR3 reads CASSANDGSTNEKLFF. The CDR3 DNA follows: TGTGCCAGCAGTGCAAATGACGGTTCAACTAATGAAAAACTGTTTTTT.

The rearrangement joins TRBV18 to TRBJ2-7; tentative D call: TRBD1 (6 bases). The CDR3 covers 14 residues. V shed 3 bases and J shed 1 base, with 10 bases lying between them. Per germline, CDR1 KGHSH and CDR2 LQKENI. Here the CDR3 reads CASSPPTGSYEQYF. CDR3 DNA sequence: TGTGCCAGCTCACCTCCTACAGGGTCCTACGAGCAGTACTTC.

This clone was detected once. The V gene is TRBV24-1, the J gene TRBJ2-5; D gene ambiguous. Germline CDR1 is KGHDR and CDR2 is SFDVKD. There are 11 residues in the CDR3. V lost 4 bases, J lost 5 bases, and 4 bases lay in between. Here the CDR3 DNA reads TGTGCCACCAGTGAGGGGGAGACCCAGTACTTC. It yields the protein CATSEGETQYF.

The chain uses TRBV7-9 and TRBJ1-1, with D tentatively TRBD1 (6 bases). Germline V gene sequence: CDR1 SEHNR, CDR2 FQNEAQ (reference sequence). This CDR3 has 15 amino acids. With 5 bases removed from V and 1 base from J, the gap between germline ends came to 14 bases. The CDR3 is CASSPQGIGNTEAFF. CDR3 sequence (DNA): TGTGCCAGCAGCCCGCAGGGGATTGGGAACACTGAAGCTTTCTTT.

The genes are TRBV4-3 and TRBJ1-2; D may be TRBD1 (5 bases). The germline V and J ends were trimmed by 1 base and 4 bases, with 13 bases remaining between them. The CDR3 has 15 amino acids. From germline, CDR1 is LGHNA and CDR2 YSLEER. CDR3 nucleotide sequence: TGCGCCAGCAGCCAAGTCCAGGGCCCTCCCTATGGCTACACCTTC. Its protein is CASSQVQGPPYGYTF.

The V call is TRBV4-1, the J call TRBJ1-1, with TRBD1 identical over 7 bases. Looked up from germline, CDR1 is MGHRA and CDR2 is YSYEKL. Trimming took 1 base from V and 1 from J; bases not matched to a gene: 3. The CDR3 spans 15 residues. CDR3 residues: CASSQGQGPNTEAFF. The CDR3 DNA follows: TGCGCCAGCAGCCAAGGACAGGGCCCGAACACTGAAGCTTTCTTT.

J is TRBJ2-7 and V is TRBV7-9; D is perhaps TRBD2 (6 bases). Germline V lookup: CDR1 SEHNR, CDR2 FQNEAQ (reference sequence). CDR3 size: 15 residues. The ends were cut back, 4 bases at V and 1 base at J, with 14 bases in the middle. CDR3: CASSSPRGTSYEQYF. CDR3 DNA: TGTGCCAGCAGCTCGCCCCGAGGGACTTCCTACGAGCAGTACTTC.

V and J are TRBV7-3 and TRBJ2-2; D is ambiguous. Trimming took off 3 bases at V and 6 bases at J, with 2 bases between the two ends. The CDR3 loop spans 11 amino acids. Germline CDR1 is SGHTA and CDR2 is FQGTGA. The CDR3 protein is CASSFAGELFF. The CDR3 DNA reads as TGTGCCAGCAGCTTCGCCGGGGAGCTGTTTTTT.

This chain joins TRBV28 and TRBJ1-2; D remains ambiguous. The CDR3 is made up of 15 amino acids. V was cut by 6 bases and J by 2 bases, with 16 bases left in between. Germline assignment: CDR1 MDHEN and CDR2 SYDVKM. The CDR3 loop reads CASSFPASGNYGYTF. DNA for the CDR3: TGTGCCAGCAGCTTCCCTGCCAGTGGGAACTATGGCTACACCTTC.

V gene TRBV4-1 combines with J gene TRBJ1-5; D is ambiguous. V lost 0 bases to trimming and J lost 0 bases, with 9 bases between them. Germline CDR1 MGHRA, CDR2 YSYEKL. The CDR3 extends over 16 amino acids. CDR3 bases: TGCGCCAGCAGCCAAGATGAACGGATTAGCAATCAGCCCCAGCATTTT. This encodes CASSQDERISNQPQHF.

The chain employs TRBV14 and TRBJ2-7, with a weak D call TRBD1 (5 bases). Germline V gene data show CDR1 as SGHDN and CDR2 as FVKESK. V lost 1 base and J lost 4, with 11 bases in between. This CDR3 comprises 14 residues. CDR3 nucleotide sequence: TGTGCCAGCAGCCAAGCATGGGGCAGTTACGAGCAGTACTTC. Protein product: CASSQAWGSYEQYF.

This clone was counted a single time. The V and J genes are TRBV9 and TRBJ1-2; D perhaps matches TRBD1 (5 bases). V was trimmed by 0 bases and J by 3 bases, leaving 9 bases between them. CDR1 and CDR2 from the germline V gene are SGDLS and YYNGEE. CDR3 length equals 14 residues. The CDR3 sequence is CASSVDPGDYGYTF. The CDR3 DNA sequence: TGTGCCAGCAGCGTAGATCCGGGGGACTATGGCTACACCTTC.

This rearrangement joins TRBV7-2 to TRBJ1-3; D gene unclear. Germline values: CDR1 SGHTA, CDR2 FQGNSA. V was cut by 4 bases and J by 0 bases, with 10 bases left in between. This CDR3 contains 15 residues. The CDR3 loop is CASSSSHSSGNTIYF. The CDR3 DNA sequence: TGTGCCAGCAGCTCCTCTCATAGCTCTGGAAACACCATATATTTT.